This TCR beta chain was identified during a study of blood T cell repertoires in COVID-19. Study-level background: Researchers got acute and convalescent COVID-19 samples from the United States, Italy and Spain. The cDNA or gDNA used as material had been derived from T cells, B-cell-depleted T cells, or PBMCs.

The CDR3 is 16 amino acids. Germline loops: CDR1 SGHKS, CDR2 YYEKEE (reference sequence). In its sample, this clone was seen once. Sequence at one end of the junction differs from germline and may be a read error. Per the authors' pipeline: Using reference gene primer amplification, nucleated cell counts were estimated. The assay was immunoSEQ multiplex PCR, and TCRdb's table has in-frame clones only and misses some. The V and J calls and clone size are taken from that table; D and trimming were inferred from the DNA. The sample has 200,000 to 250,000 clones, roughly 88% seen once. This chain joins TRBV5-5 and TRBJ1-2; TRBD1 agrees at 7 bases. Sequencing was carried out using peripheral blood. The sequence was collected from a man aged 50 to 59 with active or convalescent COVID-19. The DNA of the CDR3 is TGTGCCAGCAGCTTGATACCAGGGGGAGCTAACTATGGCTGCACCTTC. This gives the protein CASSLIPGGANYGCTF.